The rows below give T cell receptor beta chains drawn from one sample of a study of cytomegalovirus exposure and HLA in healthy donors. Assay used: immunoSEQ multiplex PCR; TCRdb lists only in-frame clones, some missing. The table shows around 130,000 clones, with around 75% occurring only once. What was sequenced was PBMCs. These receptor sequences come from a female donor in good health and CMV-seronegative. The CDR3 runs from the conserved cysteine through the conserved F or W. D genes are given only for firm matches. Only part of the rows carry a size: once, few, many, or a class if the clone is expanded.

V gene	D gene	clone size	J gene	CDR3 DNA	CDR3 protein
TRBV19	NA	NA	TRBJ1-4	TGTGCCAGTAGTATAACCCCTCCGGGTGGAACTAATGAAAAACTGTTTTTT	CASSITPPGGTNEKLFF
TRBV5-1	TRBD2	NA	TRBJ2-7	TGCGCCAGCAGCTCCGGACTAGCGGGAGCCTACGAGCAGTACTTC	CASSSGLAGAYEQYF
TRBV29-1	TRBD2	NA	TRBJ2-3	TGCAGCGGTGTGCCCCGGGGGGCAGATACGCAGTATTTT	CSGVPRGADTQYF
TRBV19	NA	NA	TRBJ1-2	TGTGCCAGTAGTGATGGGACAATAGATAACTATGGCTACACCTTC	CASSDGTIDNYGYTF
TRBV6-5	TRBD1	NA	TRBJ1-1	TGTGCCAGCACCCGATCCGGGACAGCCACTGAAGCTTTCTTT	CASTRSGTATEAFF
TRBV28	NA	NA	TRBJ2-1	TGTGCCAGCAGTTTGCACGGTCGTTACAATGAGCAGTTCTTC	CASSLHGRYNEQFF
TRBV6-5	TRBD2	NA	TRBJ2-3	TGTGCCAGCAGTTGGACTAGCGGCACAGATACGCAGTATTTT	CASSWTSGTDTQYF
TRBV4-1	TRBD2	NA	TRBJ2-1	TGCGCCAGCAGCCAAAGGGGGAAGACTAGCGGGGCCTACAATGAGCAGTTCTTC	CASSQRGKTSGAYNEQFF
TRBV5-1	NA	once	TRBJ2-7	TGCGCCAGCAGCTTGGGGGATGACGGGGGCTACGAGCAGTACTTC	CASSLGDDGGYEQYF
TRBV4-1	NA	NA	TRBJ2-7	TGCGCCAGCAGCCCGGATACCCGGAGACTCGATTTCGCCTACGAGCAGTACTTC	CASSPDTRRLDFAYEQYF
TRBV10-2	NA	few	TRBJ1-1	TGCGCCAGCAGCGGACAGTACACTGAAGCTTTCTTT	CASSGQYTEAFF
TRBV12-5	TRBD2	NA	TRBJ2-2	TGTGCTAGTGGACCGACTAGCGGGAGGGCAATGAACACCGGGGAGCTGTTTTTT	CASGPTSGRAMNTGELFF
TRBV6-6	NA	few	TRBJ1-1	TGTGCCAGCAGTTACTCTCTCGTATACACTGAAGCTTTCTTT	CASSYSLVYTEAFF
TRBV2	NA	NA	TRBJ2-7	TGTGCCAGCAGCGACCCATCGATGGAGTACGAGCAGTACTTC	CASSDPSMEYEQYF
TRBV29-1	NA	NA	TRBJ1-1	TGCAGTGGAGGGGGGGTATACACTGAAGCTTTCTTT	CSGGGVYTEAFF
TRBV2	NA	NA	TRBJ2-1	TGTGCCAGCAGTCGCAGCTACAATGAGCAGTTCTTC	CASSRSYNEQFF
TRBV29-1	TRBD1	NA	TRBJ1-1	TGCAGCGTTGACCCGACAGGGATGAGCACTGAAGCTTTCTTT	CSVDPTGMSTEAFF
TRBV4-1	TRBD2	NA	TRBJ2-3	TGCGCCAGCAGCCACCTAAAGGGACTAGCGGGAGAACTCACAGATACGCAGTATTTT	CASSHLKGLAGELTDTQYF
TRBV7-2	NA	NA	TRBJ2-2	TGTGCCAGCAGCTTACCAGTGATTTCCACCGGGGAGCTGTTTTTT	CASSLPVISTGELFF
TRBV2	NA	NA	TRBJ1-1	TGTGCCAGCAGGGCGGGGGGGAACACTGAAGCTTTCTTT	CASRAGGNTEAFF
TRBV28	NA	NA	TRBJ1-1	TGTGCCAGCAGTACTCCGCCCAGGAGGACTGAAGCTTTCTTT	CASSTPPRRTEAFF
TRBV6-6	NA	NA	TRBJ2-7	TGTGCCAGCAGTTACCCTACAGGGGGGGACGAGCAGTACTTC	CASSYPTGGDEQYF
TRBV2	NA	NA	TRBJ2-3	TGTGCCAGCAGTCCCCAACAGGATACGCAATATTTT	CASSPQQDTQYF
TRBV7-6	NA	NA	TRBJ1-1	TGTGCCAGCAGCTTAGGGGGGGAGGTGATTGACACTGAAGCTTTCTTT	CASSLGGEVIDTEAFF
TRBV7-9	TRBD1	NA	TRBJ1-4	TGTGCCAGCAGCCCAACAGGGGGCGCAACTAATGAAAAACTGTTTTTT	CASSPTGGATNEKLFF
TRBV27	TRBD1	NA	TRBJ2-3	TGTGCCAGCAGTCCCGGGACAGGGGGGAATACGCAGTATTTT	CASSPGTGGNTQYF
TRBV28	NA	NA	TRBJ1-2	TGTGCCAGCAACCCCGTGTCGGGGTTCGGCTACACCTTC	CASNPVSGFGYTF
TRBV11-1	TRBD1	NA	TRBJ2-7	TGTGCCAGCAGCTCCTTGGACAGGGGGCGATACGAGCAGTACTTC	CASSSLDRGRYEQYF